The rows below give T cell receptor beta chains drawn from one sample of a study of a mutant IDH1 vaccine in newly diagnosed glioma. These TCRs are of unknown antigen specificity. Generated by immunoSEQ multiplex PCR, the TCRdb table keeps only in-frame clones and is missing some. The sample yields fewer than 35,000 clones, around 91% seen once. The specimen comprised PBMCs, sampled from a glioma patient whose treatment included an IDH1 peptide vaccine. These receptors were collected from a man between 18 and 29 years old with glioma. The conserved cysteine and the conserved F or W are not part of the CDR3 here.

TRBV19,ASSILDRALNQPQH
TRBV2,ASQRQPEDEQY
TRBV19,ASSVGDREGDTQY
TRBV5-6,ASSLRGGYEQY
TRBV12-5,ASGLVVTAYEQY
TRBV30,AWSVHGGAGGYT
TRBV2,ASSEGTGLPRAYEQY
TRBV19,ASSERDSYNEQF
TRBV6-5,ASSPRTGRGYT
TRBV10-3,ALRLTPTDTQY
TRBV5-4,ASSLYGGSSYEQY
TRBV10-3,ATLDTIRGDNQPQH
TRBV6-1,ASSETGAAYNEQF
TRBV9,ASSPQGAGSPLRRGYT
TRBV6-5,ASSQGGQPQH
TRBV6-5,ASSPQGNIQY
TRBV9,ASSPRQGLFTEAF
TRBV6-6,ASSYTEKLF
TRBV18,ASSPGDRAGELF
TRBV11-2,ASSWGTSISGELF
TRBV25-1,ASSFIIGSEQY
TRBV4-3,ASSQDLAGGPSYEQY
TRBV27,ASSFPGQASEAF
TRBV2,ASARTSSTDTQY
TRBV9,ASSVEPGQPGNTIY
TRBV5-1,ASSLVGGGYEKLF
TRBV18,ASSLGRFSETQY
TRBV5-1,ASSAPDRRDEKLF
TRBV4-3,ASSQPPVGGYT
TRBV6-5,ASSYCSGTRCAEAF
TRBV6-1,ASAVGGISTEAF
TRBV10-2,ASSEGTEAF
TRBV4-2,ASSQVIRDRAYEQY
TRBV30,AWRISGGYT
TRBV6-8,ASSYSFEQF
TRBV5-4,ASSLASGILGEQY
TRBV5-1,ASSPDRGLGYT
TRBV27,ASRPDRGGFTEAF
TRBV20-1,SSPSAF
TRBV5-1,ASSLGTNSYEQY
TRBV5-3,ARSFGQRANYGYT
TRBV27,ASSPGQENQPQH
TRBV18,ASSPPNRADYGYT
TRBV27,TSYEQY
TRBV6-1,ASKDTLQETQY